These 10 T cell receptor beta chains originate from one sample sequenced in a study of shared clonotypes between healthy human individuals. Assay: immunoSEQ multiplex PCR; the TCRdb copy retains only in-frame clones and omits some. The sample includes a few hundred thousand clones, under 80% of them seen just once. The sample was memory CD4+ T cells sorted from blood. As for subset: CD45RA-negative fraction. The receptor source for this set is a young man in good health.

The sample holds one count of this clone. The genes are TRBV6-1 and TRBJ1-2; unclear D gene. The germline CDR1 and CDR2 sequences are MNHNS and SASEGT. The CDR3 contains 14 residues. V lost 7 bases to trimming and J lost 0 bases, with 12 bases between them. The CDR3 sequence is CASTRGSANYGYTF. The CDR3 DNA reads as TGTGCCAGCACCCGGGGTTCCGCTAACTATGGCTACACCTTC.

This chain connects TRBV23-1 to TRBJ1-5; D is unclear. TRBV23-1 falls under the ORF class, with uncertain function. The length of the CDR3 is 13 residues. V lost 7 bases and J lost 7, with 14 bases in between. As DNA, the CDR3 is TGCGCCAGCACCGACCCCCGCGACCAGCCCCAGCATTTT. Protein: CASTDPRDQPQHF.

This clone was detected many times. The CDR3 region has the DNA TGTGCCTGGAGTACCGCAGGGGGGTTCTACGAGCAGTACTTC. Its protein is CAWSTAGGFYEQYF. This chain joins TRBV30 and TRBJ2-7, with D maybe TRBD1 (7 bases). CDR3 length: 14 residues. V was trimmed by 2 bases and J by 3 bases, leaving 14 bases between them. Germline CDR1 reads GTSNPN; CDR2 reads SVGIG (reference sequence).

The chain recombines TRBV10-2 with TRBJ1-5; TRBD1 is a possible D gene (5 bases). This CDR3 has 15 amino acids. Looked up from germline, CDR1 is WSHSY and CDR2 is SAAADI. V was trimmed by 6 bases and J by 0 bases, leaving 12 bases between them. This CDR3 is CASSDSRHSNQPQHF. Here the CDR3 DNA reads TGCGCCAGCAGCGACAGCCGTCATAGCAATCAGCCCCAGCATTTT.

This chain connects TRBV29-1 to TRBJ1-4; D perhaps matches TRBD1 (5 bases). Germline lookup yields CDR1 SQVTM and CDR2 ANQGSEA. The CDR3 is made up of 14 amino acids. V gave up 6 bases and J gave up 2 bases, with 13 bases separating them. The CDR3 sequence is CSVISGFTNEKLFF. CDR3 nucleotides: TGCAGCGTCATTTCAGGGTTTACTAATGAAAAACTGTTTTTT.

This clone was counted a single time. The chain links TRBV2 to TRBJ2-5; D possibly corresponds to TRBD1 (6 bases). This CDR3 spans 13 amino acids. Germline-derived CDR1 and CDR2 are SNHLY and FYNNEI. V was shortened by 8 bases and J by 1 base, with 11 bases between the two germline ends. Here the CDR3 reads CASGPTGQETQYF. CDR3 bases: TGTGCCAGCGGGCCGACAGGCCAAGAGACCCAGTACTTC.

The chain employs TRBV5-1 and TRBJ1-3; a possible D gene is TRBD1 (5 bases). The V gene lost 2 bases and the J gene lost 2 bases, with 8 bases spanning the gap. The CDR3 totals 14 residues. Germline V gives CDR1 SGHRS, CDR2 YFSETQ. CDR3 in DNA: TGCGCCAGCAGCTTAGGGGTAACTGGAAACACCATATATTTT. As protein: CASSLGVTGNTIYF.

A few counts support this clone. V and J are TRBV2 and TRBJ1-2; the D gene is possibly TRBD1 (5 bases). This CDR3 has 13 residues. The V and J ends lost 6 bases and 8 bases respectively, with 16 bases between them. CDR1 is SNHLY, CDR2 FYNNEI, per germline. In DNA form, the CDR3 reads TGTGCCAGCAGGGGAAACCCAAGGGGCGGCTACACCTTC. Translating gives CASRGNPRGGYTF.

This clone was detected only a few times. The chain has TRBV13 and TRBJ2-3; TRBD2 matches 7 bases. Germline CDR1 and CDR2: PRHDT and FYEKMQ (reference sequence). Trimming cost V 2 bases and J 6 bases; bases outside gene matches: 8. This CDR3 spans 15 amino acids. The CDR3 bases are TGTGCCAGCAGCTTACGGGGCGGGAGCGCCGATACGCAGTATTTT. Its protein product is CASSLRGGSADTQYF.

The V and J genes are TRBV29-1 and TRBJ2-3; 11 bases align to TRBD2. Germline values: CDR1 SQVTM, CDR2 ANQGSEA. The CDR3 runs 15 residues. Germline trimming cut 6 bases from V and 1 base from J; bases unmatched to any gene: 6. CDR3 sequence reads: CSVITSGSGTDTQYF. CDR3 DNA sequence: TGCAGCGTAATAACTAGCGGGAGCGGCACAGATACGCAGTATTTT.